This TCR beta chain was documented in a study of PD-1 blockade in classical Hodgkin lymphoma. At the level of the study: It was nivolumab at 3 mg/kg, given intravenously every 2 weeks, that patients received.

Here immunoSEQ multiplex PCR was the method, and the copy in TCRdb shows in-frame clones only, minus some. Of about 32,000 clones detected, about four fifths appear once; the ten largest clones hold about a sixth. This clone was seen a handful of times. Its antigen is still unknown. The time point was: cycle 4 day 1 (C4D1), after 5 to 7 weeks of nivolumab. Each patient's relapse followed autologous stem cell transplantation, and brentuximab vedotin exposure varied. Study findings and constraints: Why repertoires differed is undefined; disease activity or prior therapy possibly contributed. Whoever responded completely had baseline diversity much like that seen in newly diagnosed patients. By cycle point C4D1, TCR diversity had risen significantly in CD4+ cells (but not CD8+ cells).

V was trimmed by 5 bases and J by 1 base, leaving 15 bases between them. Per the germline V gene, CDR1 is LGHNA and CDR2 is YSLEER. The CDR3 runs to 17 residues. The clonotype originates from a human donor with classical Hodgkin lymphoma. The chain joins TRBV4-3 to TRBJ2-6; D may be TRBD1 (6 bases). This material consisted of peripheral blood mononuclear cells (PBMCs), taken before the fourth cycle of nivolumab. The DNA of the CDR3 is TGCGCCAGCAGCTCCGGTATACAGGGATCTGGGGCCAACGTCCTGACTTTC. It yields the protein CASSSGIQGSGANVLTF.